This T cell receptor (beta chain) came from a study of T cell responses to AZD1222 COVID-19 vaccine. The study, taken as a whole, reports: Vaccine-associated CD4 TCRs spanned spike, dominant at 160-218 and 743-854. It should be noted that donors were predominantly white British and more often female, and clonal diversity was possibly underestimated.

Measured with immunoSEQ multiplex PCR; TCRdb has only the in-frame clones, and not every one. The repertoire includes 150,000 to 200,000 clones, about 92% of them detected once, and about 4% sits in the top ten. Trimming took off 5 bases at V and 0 bases at J, with 8 bases between the two ends. Per germline, CDR1 SGHVS and CDR2 FQNEAQ. The CDR3 runs to 15 residues. This clone was seen only once. Its target is not known. The TCR sequence derives from an adult who received the MenACWY meningococcal vaccine as a control. This rearrangement joins TRBV7-8 to TRBJ1-6; no reliable D call. The specimen was peripheral blood, collected 28 days after the second dose of the MenACWY control vaccine. The CDR3 loop is CASSADNSYNSPLHF. CDR3 coding DNA: TGTGCCAGCAGCGCGGATAACTCCTATAATTCACCCCTCCACTTT.